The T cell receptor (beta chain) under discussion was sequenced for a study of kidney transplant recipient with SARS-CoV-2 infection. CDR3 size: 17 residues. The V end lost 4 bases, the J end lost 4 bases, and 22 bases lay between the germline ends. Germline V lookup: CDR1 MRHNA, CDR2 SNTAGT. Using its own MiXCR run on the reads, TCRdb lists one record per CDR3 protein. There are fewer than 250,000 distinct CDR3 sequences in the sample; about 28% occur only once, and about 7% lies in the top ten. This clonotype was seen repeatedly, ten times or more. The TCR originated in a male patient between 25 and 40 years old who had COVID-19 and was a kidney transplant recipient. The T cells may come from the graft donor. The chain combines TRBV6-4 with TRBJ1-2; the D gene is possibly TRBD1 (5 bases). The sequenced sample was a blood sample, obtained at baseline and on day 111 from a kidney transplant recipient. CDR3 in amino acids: CASSVGASHGKTYGYTF. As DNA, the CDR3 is TGTGCCAGCAGTGTCGGGGCCTCACACGGAAAGACCTATGGCTACACCTTC.